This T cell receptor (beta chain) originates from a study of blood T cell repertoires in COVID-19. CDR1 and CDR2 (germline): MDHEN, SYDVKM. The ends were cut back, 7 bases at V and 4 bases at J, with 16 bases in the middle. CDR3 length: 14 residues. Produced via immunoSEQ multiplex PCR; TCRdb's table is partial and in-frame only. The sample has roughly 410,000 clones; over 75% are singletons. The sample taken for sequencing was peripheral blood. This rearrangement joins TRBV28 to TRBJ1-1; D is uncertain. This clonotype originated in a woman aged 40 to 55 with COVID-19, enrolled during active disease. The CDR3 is CASTPGGSPTEAFF. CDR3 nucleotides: TGTGCCAGCACCCCGGGAGGATCCCCCACTGAAGCTTTCTTT.